Listed here is a single T cell receptor beta chain. What it binds is unknown. The sample comes from a study of response to subunit inactivated influenza vaccine. Study-wide results and caveats: Few additional T cells are recruited per seasonal influenza vaccination, authors suggested.

Trimming at V came to 4 bases and at J to 2 bases, leaving 7 bases not matched to a gene. The V gene's germline CDR1 is SGDLS and CDR2 YYNGEE. The CDR3 has 15 residues. TCRdb fed the RT-PCR reads into MiXCR, producing one record per CDR3 protein. The sample lists more than 400,000 distinct CDR3 sequences, 6.5% to 8% occurring once. The chain joins TRBV9 to TRBJ2-3; TRBD1 matches 7 bases. The TCR was taken from a man aged 45 to 70 who received an inactivated influenza vaccine. The input for sequencing was PBMCs from blood, taken about 24 months after vaccination. The CDR3, as DNA: TGTGCCAGCAGCCCTCGACAGGGAATCACAGATACGCAGTATTTT. Translation: CASSPRQGITDTQYF.